A selection of T cell receptor beta chains follows, all from one sample in a study of tumor-infiltrating lymphocytes in primary liver carcinoma. TCRdb reprocessed the multiplex PCR reads with MiXCR, giving one entry per CDR3 protein. Of nearly 200,000 distinct CDR3 sequences detected, 65% appear once; the ten largest clones hold approximately 6.6%. The sequencing input was peripheral blood. The source of these receptors is a woman in her sixties or seventies with primary liver carcinoma and hepatitis B virus infection. Both conserved end residues are part of each CDR3. Fields, in order: J gene, CDR3 length, D gene, V gene, clone size, CDR3 protein, CDR3 DNA. The D gene is left open where the match is weak. For some rows the clone size is stated as once, few or many, or as a class when expanded; others skip it.

TRBJ2-4,17,-,TRBV30,few,CAWSYSGGVGSKNIQYF,TGTGCCTGGAGTTACTCGGGGGGCGTCGGATCCAAAAACATTCAGTACTTC
TRBJ2-5,16,TRBD1,TRBV11-2,once,CASSSQSTGGGETQYF,TGTGCCAGTAGCTCTCAGTCGACAGGGGGTGGAGAGACCCAGTACTTC
TRBJ2-2,17,TRBD2,TRBV14,-,CASSKLGGLANTGKLFF,TGTGCCAGCAGCAAACTGGGGGGACTAGCGAACACCGGGAAGCTGTTTTTT
TRBJ2-1,16,TRBD2,TRBV9,-,CASSVGGGRVGQAQFF,TGTGCCAGCAGCGTAGGGGGCGGGAGGGTCGGACAAGCGCAGTTCTTC
TRBJ1-1,15,TRBD1,TRBV11-3,-,CAGSSYRGSNTEAIF,TGTGCCGGCAGCTCCTACAGGGGGTCGAACACTGAAGCTATCTTT
TRBJ2-3,16,TRBD2,TRBV18,-,CASSPGLAGSTDTQYF,TGTGCCAGCTCGCCGGGACTAGCGGGGAGCACAGATACGCAGTATTTT
TRBJ1-5,16,-,TRBV4-1,once,CASSQGRTGSNQPQHF,TGCGCCAGCAGCCAAGGTAGAACAGGGAGCAATCAGCCCCAGCATTTT
TRBJ2-1,16,-,TRBV28,-,CVSTSRAGRYYNEQFF,TGTGTCAGCACGTCTCGGGCCGGTCGCTATTACAATGAGCAGTTCTTC
TRBJ2-7,15,-,TRBV7-9,-,CASSPGGESGYEQYF,TGTGCCAGCAGCCCGGGCGGGGAATCGGGCTACGAGCAGTACTTC
TRBJ2-7,15,-,TRBV4-2,once,CASSQGSSRNYEQYF,TGTGCCAGCAGCCAGGGATCGTCTAGAAACTACGAGCAGTACTTC
TRBJ2-7,15,-,TRBV24-1,-,CATGDRRVPPYEQYF,TGTGCCACCGGTGATCGCAGGGTTCCCCCCTACGAGCAGTACTTC
TRBJ1-1,16,-,TRBV4-1,-,CASSQDGRSMNTEAFF,TGCGCCAGCAGCCAAGATGGGCGGTCCATGAACACTGAAGCTTTCTTC
TRBJ1-4,15,-,TRBV6-5,-,CASNHSTTRRVKLFF,TGTGCCAGCAATCACTCCACGACAAGGAGGGTAAAACTGTTTTTT
TRBJ1-2,12,-,TRBV12-3/TRBV12-4,many,CASSFGDYGYTF,TGTGCCAGCAGCTTTGGGGACTATGGCTACACCTTC
TRBJ2-7,13,TRBD1,TRBV6-1,-,CASSRDRVSEQYF,TGTGCCAGCAGCCGGGACAGGGTGAGCGAGCAGTACTTC
TRBJ2-1,15,TRBD2,TRBV6-1,many,CASRTGGGLWNEQFF,TGTGCCAGCAGGACGGGGGGGGGGCTCTGGAATGAGCAGTTCTTC
TRBJ2-5,15,-,TRBV6-5,many,CASRRRQVRVETQYF,TGTGCCAGCAGACGACGACAGGTTCGCGTAGAGACCCAGTACTTC
TRBJ2-7,18,TRBD2,TRBV28,-,CARPQYKLLAGASYEQYF,TGTGCCAGACCACAGTACAAACTCCTAGCGGGAGCCTCCTACGAGCAGTACTTC
TRBJ2-3,15,TRBD2,TRBV11-2,-,CASSPGLAGPDTKYF,TGTGCGAGCAGCCCTGGACTAGCTGGCCCAGATACGAAGTATTTT
TRBJ2-7,14,-,TRBV7-9,-,CASSFAGASGEQYF,TGTGCCAGCAGCTTCGCGGGGGCATCGGGGGAGCAGTACTTC
TRBJ2-7,12,-,TRBV29-1,-,CSGSSDPYEQYF,TGCAGCGGCTCCTCGGACCCGTACGAGCAGTACTTC
TRBJ2-1,12,-,TRBV12-3/TRBV12-4,many,CASSRLANEQFF,TGTGCCAGCAGCCGCCTTGCCAATGAGCAGTTCTTC
TRBJ1-2,17,-,TRBV4-1,once,CASSQLRSVLVLGSYTF,TGCGCCAGCAGCCAGTTGCGGTCGGTACTAGTCCTGGGGAGCTACACCTTC
TRBJ1-5,13,-,TRBV23-1,few,CASRLRGYQPQHF,TGCGCCAGCCGCTTAAGGGGTTATCAGCCCCAGCATTTT
TRBJ2-2,16,-,TRBV11-3,-,CASSLGRLANTGELFF,TGTGCCAGCAGCTTAGGCAGGCTAGCAAACACCGGGGAGCTGTTTTTT
TRBJ2-7,14,-,TRBV5-5,-,CASSLAYSSYEHYF,TGTGCCAGCAGCTTGGCATATAGCTCCTACGAGCACTACTTC
TRBJ2-1,13,-,TRBV29-1,many,CSARTLQYNEQFF,TGCAGCGCCCGGACTTTACAGTACAATGAGCAGTTCTTC
TRBJ2-5,15,-,TRBV5-1,-,CASSPDRSYQETRYF,TGCGCCAGCAGCCCCGACAGGAGCTATCAAGAGACCCGGTACTTC
TRBJ1-2,15,-,TRBV6-5,many,CASSPLPAGLTGYTF,TGTGCCAGCAGCCCCCTCCCCGCGGGGCTGACGGGCTACACCTTC
TRBJ2-2,13,-,TRBV6-4,-,CASSDTSSRELFF,TGTGCCAGCAGTGATACGTCGTCGCGGGAGCTGTTTTTT
TRBJ2-7,15,-,TRBV11-3,-,CTSSLGAGESHEQYF,TGCACCAGCAGCTTAGGTGCAGGGGAATCCCACGAGCAGTACTTC